This T cell receptor beta chain was sequenced in a study of T cell responses to AZD1222 COVID-19 vaccine. The study's findings and limits: Following two doses of AZD1222, Spike-specific TCR breadth and depth rose. Samples come after the peak T cell response, not at day 14. Possibly, clonal diversity was underestimated; donors were largely white British and included more females.

Method: immunoSEQ multiplex PCR; TCRdb's copy keeps in-frame clones and lacks some. Of around 210,000 clones in the sample, roughly 94% are singletons; the top ten hold 1.7%. To note about this clone: The antigen is not known.

This clonotype originated in an adult who received the MenACWY meningococcal vaccine as a control. Sequenced material: peripheral blood, taken 28 days after the second dose of the MenACWY control vaccine.

The CDR3 DNA sequence: TGTGCCAGCAGCTGGGACAGGGACAACTATGGCTACACCTTC. Residues: CASSWDRDNYGYTF. The rearrangement joins TRBV5-6 to TRBJ1-2; TRBD1 matches at 9 bases. CDR3 size: 14 residues. Germline values: CDR1 SGHDT, CDR2 YYEEEE. J lost 2 bases, V lost 3 bases, and 2 bases had no gene match.